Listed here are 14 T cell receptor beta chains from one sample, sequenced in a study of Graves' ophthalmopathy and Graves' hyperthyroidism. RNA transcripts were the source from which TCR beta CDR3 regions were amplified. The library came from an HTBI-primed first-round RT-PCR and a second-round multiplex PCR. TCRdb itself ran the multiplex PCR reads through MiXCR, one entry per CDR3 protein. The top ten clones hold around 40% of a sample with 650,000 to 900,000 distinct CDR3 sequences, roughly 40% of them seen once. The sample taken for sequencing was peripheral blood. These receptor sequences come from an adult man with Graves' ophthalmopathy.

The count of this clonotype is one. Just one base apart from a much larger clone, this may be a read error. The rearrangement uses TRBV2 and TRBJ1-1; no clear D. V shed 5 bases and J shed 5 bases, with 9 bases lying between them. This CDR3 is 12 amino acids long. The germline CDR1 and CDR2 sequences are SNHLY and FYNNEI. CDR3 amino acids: CASSWVGTEAFF. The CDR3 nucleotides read TGTGCCAGCAGTTGGGTTGGAACTGAAGCTTTCTTT. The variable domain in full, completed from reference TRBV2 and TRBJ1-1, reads EPEVTQTPSHQVTQMGQEVILRCVPISNHLYFYWYRQILGQKVEFLVSFYNNEISEKSEIFDDQFSVERPDGSNFTLKIRSTKLEDSAMYFCASSWVGTEAFFGQGTRLTVV.

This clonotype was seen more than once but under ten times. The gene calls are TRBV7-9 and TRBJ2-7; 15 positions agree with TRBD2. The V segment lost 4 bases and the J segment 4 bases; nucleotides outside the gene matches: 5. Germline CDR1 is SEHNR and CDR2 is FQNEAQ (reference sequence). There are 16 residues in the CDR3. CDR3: CASSSGTSGRTYEQYF. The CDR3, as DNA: TGTGCCAGCAGCTCGGGGACTAGCGGGAGGACTTACGAGCAGTACTTC.

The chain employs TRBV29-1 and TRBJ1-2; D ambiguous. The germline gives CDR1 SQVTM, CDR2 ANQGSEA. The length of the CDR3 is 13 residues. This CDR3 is CGAEDGRLYGYTF. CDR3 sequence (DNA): TGCGGCGCTGAAGACGGGAGACTCTATGGCTACACCTTC. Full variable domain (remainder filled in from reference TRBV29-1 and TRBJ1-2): SAVISQKPSRDICQRGTSLTIQCQVDSQVTMMFWYRQQPGQSLTLIATANQGSEATYESGFVIDKFPISRPNLTFSTLTVSNMSPEDSSIYLCGAEDGRLYGYTFGSGTRLTVV.

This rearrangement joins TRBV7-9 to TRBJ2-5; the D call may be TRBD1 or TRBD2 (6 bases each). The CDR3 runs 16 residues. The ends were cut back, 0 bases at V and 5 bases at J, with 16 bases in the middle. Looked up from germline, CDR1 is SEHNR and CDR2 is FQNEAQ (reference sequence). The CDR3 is CASSLAGQGRSETQYF. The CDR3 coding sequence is TGTGCCAGCAGCTTAGCAGGGCAGGGGAGGAGCGAGACCCAGTACTTC.

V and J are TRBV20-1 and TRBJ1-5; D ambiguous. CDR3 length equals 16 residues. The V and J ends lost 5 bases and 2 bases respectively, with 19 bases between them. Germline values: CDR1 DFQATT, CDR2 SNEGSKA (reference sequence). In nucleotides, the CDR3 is TGCAGTGCTCATCAAAACTTGGGTGGTCGCAATCAGCCCCAGCATTTT. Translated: CSAHQNLGGRNQPQHF.

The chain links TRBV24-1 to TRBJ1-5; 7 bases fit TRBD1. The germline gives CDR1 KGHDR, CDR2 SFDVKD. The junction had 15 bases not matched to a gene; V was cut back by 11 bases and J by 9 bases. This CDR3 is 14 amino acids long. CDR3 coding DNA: TGTGCCAACAGGGGACTGGGGGAAAGGGGGCCCCAGCATTTT. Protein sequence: CANRGLGERGPQHF.

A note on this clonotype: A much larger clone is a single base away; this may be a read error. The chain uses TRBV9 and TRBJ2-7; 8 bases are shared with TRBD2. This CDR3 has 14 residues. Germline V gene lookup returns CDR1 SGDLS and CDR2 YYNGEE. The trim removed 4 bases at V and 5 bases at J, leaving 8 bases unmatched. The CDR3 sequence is CASSPAGGSDEQYF. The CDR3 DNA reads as TGTGCCAGCAGCCCGGCGGGAGGTAGCGACGAGCAGTACTTC.

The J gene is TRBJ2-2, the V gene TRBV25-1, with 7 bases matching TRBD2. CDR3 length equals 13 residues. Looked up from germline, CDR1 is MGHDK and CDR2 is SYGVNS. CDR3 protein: CARASSGGGELFF. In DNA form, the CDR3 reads TGTGCTAGAGCGTCTAGCGGTGGCGGGGAGCTGTTTTTT.

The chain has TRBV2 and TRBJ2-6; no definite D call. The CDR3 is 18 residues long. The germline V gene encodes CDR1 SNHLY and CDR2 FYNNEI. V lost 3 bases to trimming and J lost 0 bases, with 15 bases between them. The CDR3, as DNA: TGTGCCAGCAGTGAGGTAGGCATAACCTACTCTGGGGCCAACGTCCTGACTTTC. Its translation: CASSEVGITYSGANVLTF. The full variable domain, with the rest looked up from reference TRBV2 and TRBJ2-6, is EPEVTQTPSHQVTQMGQEVILRCVPISNHLYFYWYRQILGQKVEFLVSFYNNEISEKSEIFDDQFSVERPDGSNFTLKIRSTKLEDSAMYFCASSEVGITYSGANVLTFGAGSRLTVL.

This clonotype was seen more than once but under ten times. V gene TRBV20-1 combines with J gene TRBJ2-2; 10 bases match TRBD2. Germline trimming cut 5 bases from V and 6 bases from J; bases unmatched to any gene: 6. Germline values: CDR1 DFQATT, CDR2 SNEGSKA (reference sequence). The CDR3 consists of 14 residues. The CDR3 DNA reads TGCAGTGCTGAGCGGGAGGGCCTCTCCGGGGAGCTGTTTTTT. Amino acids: CSAEREGLSGELFF.

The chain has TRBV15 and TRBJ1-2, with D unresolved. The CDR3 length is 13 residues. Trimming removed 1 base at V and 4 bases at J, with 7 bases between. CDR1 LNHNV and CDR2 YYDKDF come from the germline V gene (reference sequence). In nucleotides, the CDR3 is TGTGCCACCAGCAGAGGGACCCGCTATGGCTACACCTTC. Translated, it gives CATSRGTRYGYTF.

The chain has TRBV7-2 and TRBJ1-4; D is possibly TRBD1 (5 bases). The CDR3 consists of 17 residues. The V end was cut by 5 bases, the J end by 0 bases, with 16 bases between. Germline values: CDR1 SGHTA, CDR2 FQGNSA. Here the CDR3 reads CASSLRGRASTNEKLFF. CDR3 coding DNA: TGTGCCAGCAGCCTAAGGGGCAGGGCGTCAACTAATGAAAAACTGTTTTTT.

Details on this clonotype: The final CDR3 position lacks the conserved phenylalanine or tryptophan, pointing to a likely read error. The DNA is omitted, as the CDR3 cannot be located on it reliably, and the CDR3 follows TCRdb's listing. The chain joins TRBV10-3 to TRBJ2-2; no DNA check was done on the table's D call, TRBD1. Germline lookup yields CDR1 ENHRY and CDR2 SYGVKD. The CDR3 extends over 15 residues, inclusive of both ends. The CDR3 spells CAISVGGEDTGELLL.

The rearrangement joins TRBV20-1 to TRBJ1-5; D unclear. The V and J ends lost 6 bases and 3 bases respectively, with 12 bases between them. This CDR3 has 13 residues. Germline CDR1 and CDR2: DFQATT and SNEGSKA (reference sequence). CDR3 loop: CSAGGMTNQPQHF. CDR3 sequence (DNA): TGCAGTGCAGGAGGGATGACCAATCAGCCCCAGCATTTT.